This T cell receptor (beta chain) came from a study of control samples from healthy donors and cancer patients. V lost 4 bases and J 2 bases, leaving 19 bases between the germline ends. CDR3 length: 17 amino acids. Per germline, CDR1 MGHRA and CDR2 YSYEKL. Method: immunoSEQ multiplex PCR; TCRdb's copy keeps in-frame clones and lacks some. The sample gives some 130,000 clones, roughly 90% of which show up once; approximately 2.2% is in the top ten. Sequenced sample: blood. The V call is TRBV4-1, the J call TRBJ2-3; D might be TRBD2 (5 bases). This receptor was identified in a woman between 50 and 59 years old in good health. The chain's CDR3 is CASSPRFGEAYTDTQYF. CDR3 nucleotide sequence: TGCGCCAGCAGCCCACGTTTCGGGGAAGCGTACACAGATACGCAGTATTTT.